One and the same sample provided the 27 T cell receptor beta chains below, sequenced in a study of T cell responses to AZD1222 COVID-19 vaccine. Assay: immunoSEQ multiplex PCR; the TCRdb copy retains only in-frame clones and omits some. The repertoire has roughly 80,000 clones, 88% of them found once; the top ten carry approximately 4.5%. Sequenced material: peripheral blood, taken on day 0 of MenACWY control vaccination. The receptors stem from an adult in good health.

V and J are TRBV6-2 or TRBV6-3 and TRBJ1-6; TRBD1 is a possible D gene (6 bases). Per the germline V gene, CDR1 is MNHEY and CDR2 is SVGEGT. V dropped 2 bases and J dropped 13 bases, with 15 bases sitting between them. This CDR3 spans 14 amino acids. The CDR3 sequence: CASSYDGTQPPLHF. The CDR3 coding sequence is TGTGCCAGCAGTTACGACGGGACACAGCCTCCCCTCCACTTT.

There are a few counts of this clone. The chain links TRBV19 to TRBJ1-2; tentative D call: TRBD1 (5 bases). CDR3 length: 13 residues. CDR1 and CDR2 from the germline V gene are LNHDA and SQIVND (reference sequence). Between the trimmed V and J ends, which lost 7 bases and 4 bases, there was a span of 13 bases. The CDR3: CASTWGGTYGYTF. The DNA for the CDR3 is TGTGCCAGTACCTGGGGGGGAACCTATGGCTACACCTTC.

The rearrangement uses TRBV29-1 and TRBJ2-5; D possibly corresponds to TRBD1 (5 bases). Germline CDR1 is SQVTM and CDR2 is ANQGSEA. The V and J ends lost 1 base and 2 bases respectively, with 8 bases between them. There are 13 residues in the CDR3. For the CDR3, the DNA is TGCAGCGTTGAAGGGGCAGGGCAAGAGACCCAGTACTTC. Its translation is CSVEGAGQETQYF.

V is TRBV29-1 and J is TRBJ1-2, with D possibly TRBD1 on 6 matching bases. Germline V lookup: CDR1 SQVTM, CDR2 ANQGSEA. Trimming left V 3 bases short and J 6 bases short, with 11 bases between. The CDR3 covers 12 residues. The DNA for the CDR3 is TGCAGCGTTGATCGCAGGGGAAATGGCTACACCTTC. This translates into CSVDRRGNGYTF.

This chain links TRBV10-3 with TRBJ1-1, with a possible D match to TRBD1 (5 bases). The CDR3 runs 11 residues. V was pared by 8 bases and J by 2 bases, with 6 bases between. CDR1 ENHRY and CDR2 SYGVKD come from the germline V gene. CDR3 amino acids: CAIGANTEAFF. DNA of the CDR3: TGTGCCATCGGGGCAAACACTGAAGCTTTCTTT.

This clone was recorded only once. This chain links TRBV11-2 with TRBJ2-5; a possible D gene is TRBD2 (5 bases). CDR3 length: 11 amino acids. Germline V gene lookup returns CDR1 SGHAT and CDR2 FQNNGV. With 4 bases removed from V and 7 bases from J, the gap between germline ends came to 7 bases. The CDR3 sequence: CASSSRGTQYF. The CDR3 DNA follows: TGTGCCAGCAGCTCCCGGGGGACCCAGTACTTC.

The chain carries TRBV28 and TRBJ2-3, with 11 bases fitting TRBD2. Germline CDR1 reads MDHEN; CDR2 reads SYDVKM. After removal of 1 base from V and 4 bases from J, the junction contained 7 bases not matched to a gene. This CDR3 is built from 17 residues. CDR3 in amino acids: CASSLYLLAGGPDTQYF. The CDR3 DNA sequence: TGTGCCAGCAGTTTATACCTCTTAGCGGGAGGGCCAGATACGCAGTATTTT.

The chain combines TRBV7-2 with TRBJ2-1, with 7 bases identical to TRBD2. The CDR3 loop spans 16 amino acids. From germline, CDR1 is SGHTA and CDR2 FQGNSA. V dropped 2 bases and J dropped 4; count of bases not matched to a gene: 8. CDR3 sequence: CASSLSGGRVYNEQFF. CDR3 coding DNA: TGTGCCAGCAGCTTATCGGGCGGGAGAGTGTACAATGAGCAGTTCTTC.

The chain joins TRBV27 to TRBJ2-2; no firm D call. Trimming shortened V by 4 bases and J by 6 bases, and 9 bases separated the two germline ends. Germline V CDR1 and CDR2: MNHEY, SMNVEV (reference sequence). The CDR3 is 13 residues long. The CDR3 DNA sequence: TGTGCCAGCAGTTCCCCGGGCCCCGGGGAGCTGTTTTTT. Protein product: CASSSPGPGELFF.

The chain carries TRBV5-1 and TRBJ2-3; 9 bases are shared with TRBD2. This CDR3 region has 15 residues. Per the germline V gene, CDR1 is SGHRS and CDR2 is YFSETQ. V was clipped by 6 bases and J by 4 bases; unmatched bases: 9. In nucleotides, the CDR3 is TGCGCCAGCAAAGGGCTAGCGGGAAACGCAGATACGCAGTATTTT. Encoded protein: CASKGLAGNADTQYF.

V is TRBV6-5 and J is TRBJ1-2, with D possibly TRBD1 on 6 matching bases. The ends were cut back, 6 bases at V and 5 bases at J, with 13 bases in the middle. In germline, CDR1 is MNHEY, CDR2 SVGAGI. The CDR3 spans 13 residues. DNA of the CDR3: TGTGCCAGCAGGGGGGCCGACTATTATGGCTACACCTTC. This sequence encodes CASRGADYYGYTF.

The chain carries TRBV12-3 or TRBV12-4 and TRBJ1-5; D gene ambiguous. Trimming stripped 3 bases from V and 7 bases from J, with 4 bases between. This CDR3 has 11 amino acids. The CDR3 here is CASSFNQPQHF. Written as DNA, the CDR3 is TGTGCCAGCAGTTTTAACCAGCCCCAGCATTTT.

The chain combines TRBV28 with TRBJ2-7; D possibly corresponds to TRBD2 (6 bases). Trimming pared 8 bases from V and 6 bases from J, leaving 17 bases between. The CDR3 runs to 13 residues. Germline values: CDR1 MDHEN, CDR2 SYDVKM. The CDR3 bases are TGTGCCAGCTCTGATGGTAGCGGTGGCGAGCAGTACTTC. Encoded protein: CASSDGSGGEQYF.

This chain joins TRBV10-3 and TRBJ2-1; D is uncertain. Germline loops: CDR1 ENHRY, CDR2 SYGVKD. V was cut by 10 bases and J by 8 bases, with 12 bases left in between. There are 11 residues in the CDR3. This chain's CDR3 is CAKAQWDEQFF. The DNA of the CDR3 is TGTGCCAAGGCCCAGTGGGATGAGCAGTTCTTC.

In this sample, this clone turned up a few times. The rearrangement links TRBV6-5 to TRBJ1-1; D not resolved. Germline CDR1 reads MNHEY; CDR2 reads SVGAGI. V was pared by 0 bases and J by 4 bases, with 9 bases between. The CDR3 has 14 amino acids. The CDR3 here is CASSYSRLATEAFF. CDR3 nucleotide sequence: TGTGCCAGCAGTTACTCGAGATTGGCCACTGAAGCTTTCTTT.

This clone was counted a single time. The chain recombines TRBV6-2 or TRBV6-3 with TRBJ2-7; D is unclear. The CDR3 is 10 residues long. Germline lookup yields CDR1 MNHEY and CDR2 SVGEGT. Trimming took off 2 bases at V and 6 bases at J, with 2 bases between the two ends. The CDR3 DNA reads TGTGCCAGCAGTTACGGCGAGCAGTACTTC. Translating gives CASSYGEQYF.

This chain connects TRBV6-5 to TRBJ2-7; D is perhaps TRBD2 (6 bases). Trimming shortened V by 6 bases and J by 5 bases, and 14 bases separated the two germline ends. The CDR3 consists of 13 residues. Per the germline V gene, CDR1 is MNHEY and CDR2 is SVGAGI. The CDR3 loop reads CASRGPRRDEQYF. The CDR3 DNA is TGTGCCAGCAGGGGTCCCCGGAGGGACGAGCAGTACTTC.

This clone was recorded once. The chain combines TRBV6-5 with TRBJ1-1, with D perhaps matching TRBD1 (6 bases). The CDR3 totals 13 residues. The V end was cut by 2 bases, the J end by 10 bases, with 14 bases between. Germline V gives CDR1 MNHEY, CDR2 SVGAGI. Here the CDR3 reads CASSYPLGQRAFF. CDR3 nucleotide sequence: TGTGCCAGCAGTTACCCCTTAGGACAGAGAGCTTTCTTT.

The chain uses TRBV2 and TRBJ1-5; unclear D gene. This CDR3 has 15 amino acids. V lost 3 bases to trimming and J lost 4 bases, with 13 bases between them. The germline V gene encodes CDR1 SNHLY and CDR2 FYNNEI. The CDR3 DNA reads TGTGCCAGCAGTGAGGGCCCCGGACGGAATCAGCCCCAGCATTTT. Translation gives CASSEGPGRNQPQHF.

The chain is built from TRBV6-5 and TRBJ1-2, with TRBD1 matching over 9 bases. V shed 6 bases, J shed 8 bases, and the junction held 10 bases outside the gene matches. The CDR3 consists of 14 residues. CDR1 is MNHEY and CDR2 is SVGAGI in the germline V gene. The CDR3 sequence: CASSDRRQGGGYTF. The CDR3 nucleotides read TGTGCCAGCAGCGACCGAAGACAGGGGGGAGGCTACACCTTC.

In its sample, this clone was seen a few times. The chain has TRBV7-2 and TRBJ1-4; D gene uncertain. Trimming cost V 1 base and J 8 bases, with 14 bases left between them. Germline V gives CDR1 SGHTA, CDR2 FQGNSA. The CDR3 sequence is 15 residues long. Written as DNA, the CDR3 is TGTGCCAGCAGCTTAGTTGGTCTAAGAAAGGAAAAACTGTTTTTT. Translation: CASSLVGLRKEKLFF.

V gene TRBV18 combines with J gene TRBJ2-3; unclear D gene. With 3 bases removed from V and 2 bases from J, the gap between germline ends came to 3 bases. The length of the CDR3 is 12 residues. Germline CDR1 KGHSH, CDR2 LQKENI. This chain's CDR3 is CASSPSTDTQYF. In nucleotides, the CDR3 is TGTGCCAGCTCACCTTCCACAGATACGCAGTATTTT.

The chain joins TRBV28 to TRBJ1-1; D unclear. Germline-derived CDR1 and CDR2 are MDHEN and SYDVKM. Trimming left V 2 bases short and J 8 bases short, with 15 bases between. The CDR3 has 14 residues. The CDR3 is CASSLITRQLEAFF. In DNA, the CDR3 is TGTGCCAGCAGTTTAATTACGAGGCAGCTAGAAGCTTTCTTT.

The chain carries TRBV7-9 and TRBJ2-7; D may be TRBD2 (5 bases). The V gene's germline CDR1 is SEHNR and CDR2 FQNEAQ (reference sequence). V was clipped by 5 bases and J by 7 bases, with 15 bases between them. This CDR3 has 13 amino acids. The CDR3 spells CASSHRTPLEQYF. The CDR3 bases are TGTGCCAGCAGCCACCGGACTCCTTTGGAGCAGTACTTC.

V usage is TRBV6-5 and J usage is TRBJ2-7; 8 nucleotides agree with TRBD2. Germline V lookup: CDR1 MNHEY, CDR2 SVGAGI. This CDR3 contains 15 residues. The V segment lost 2 bases and the J segment 1 base; nucleotides outside the gene matches: 4. The CDR3 DNA reads as TGTGCCAGCAGTTACCGGGCGGGAGGATCCTACGAGCAGTACTTC. Amino acid sequence: CASSYRAGGSYEQYF.

This rearrangement joins TRBV29-1 to TRBJ2-7; 12 bases line up with TRBD1. The CDR3 sequence is 17 residues long. CDR1 is SQVTM and CDR2 is ANQGSEA in the germline V gene. V lost 5 bases and J lost 3; bases outside the gene matches: 14. The chain's CDR3 is CSVQSGQGAWGLYEQYF. CDR3 DNA: TGCAGCGTTCAGTCGGGACAGGGGGCTTGGGGACTCTACGAGCAGTACTTC.

This clone showed up just once. This sequence joins TRBV27 and TRBJ1-5; 7 nucleotides align to TRBD1. The V gene end was trimmed by 6 bases and the J gene end by 4 bases; junction bases not matched to a gene: 6. In germline, CDR1 is MNHEY, CDR2 SMNVEV (reference sequence). The CDR3 runs 14 residues. CDR3 in amino acids: CASSMTGKNQPQHF. The CDR3 DNA reads TGTGCCAGCAGCATGACAGGGAAAAATCAGCCCCAGCATTTT.